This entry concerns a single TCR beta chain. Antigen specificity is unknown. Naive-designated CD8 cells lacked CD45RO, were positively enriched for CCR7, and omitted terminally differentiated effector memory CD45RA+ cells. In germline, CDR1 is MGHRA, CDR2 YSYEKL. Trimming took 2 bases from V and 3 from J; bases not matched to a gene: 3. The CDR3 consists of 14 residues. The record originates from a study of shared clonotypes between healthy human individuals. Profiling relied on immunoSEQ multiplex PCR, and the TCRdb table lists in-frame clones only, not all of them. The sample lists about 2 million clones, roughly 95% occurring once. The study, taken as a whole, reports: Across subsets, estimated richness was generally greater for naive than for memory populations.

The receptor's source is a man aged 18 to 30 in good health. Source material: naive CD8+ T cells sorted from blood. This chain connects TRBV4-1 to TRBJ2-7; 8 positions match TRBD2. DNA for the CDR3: TGCGCCAGCAGCCAAAAGGCGGGGGGCTACGAGCAGTACTTC. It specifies CASSQKAGGYEQYF.